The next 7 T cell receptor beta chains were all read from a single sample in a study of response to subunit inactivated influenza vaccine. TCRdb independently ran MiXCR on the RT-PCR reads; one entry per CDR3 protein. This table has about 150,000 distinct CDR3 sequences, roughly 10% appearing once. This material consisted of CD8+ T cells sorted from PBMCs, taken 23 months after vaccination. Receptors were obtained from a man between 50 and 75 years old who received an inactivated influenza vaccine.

In DNA, the CDR3 is TGTGCCAGCAGCAAAAGTCACGGGGGGGCCATAGATACGCAGTATTTT. This translates into CASSKSHGGAIDTQYF. This chain connects TRBV21-1 to TRBJ2-3; the table's D gene call, TRBD2, was not cross checked with the DNA. TRBV21-1 is designated a pseudogene. The CDR3 consists of 16 residues.

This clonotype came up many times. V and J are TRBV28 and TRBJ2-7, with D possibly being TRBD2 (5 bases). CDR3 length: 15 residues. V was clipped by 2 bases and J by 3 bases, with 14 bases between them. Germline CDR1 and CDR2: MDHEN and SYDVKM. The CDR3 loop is CASSLVKRLYYEQYF. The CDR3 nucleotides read TGTGCCAGCAGTTTAGTGAAGCGGTTATACTACGAGCAGTACTTC.

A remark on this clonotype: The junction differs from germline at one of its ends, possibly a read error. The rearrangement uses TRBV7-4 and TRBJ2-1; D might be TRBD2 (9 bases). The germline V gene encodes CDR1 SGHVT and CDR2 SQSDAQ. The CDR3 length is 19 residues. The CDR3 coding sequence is TGTGCCAGCTGCTTTCCGGACAGGGTTCGCGGGAGGGCCTACAATGAGCAGTTCTTC. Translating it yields CASCFPDRVRGRAYNEQFF.

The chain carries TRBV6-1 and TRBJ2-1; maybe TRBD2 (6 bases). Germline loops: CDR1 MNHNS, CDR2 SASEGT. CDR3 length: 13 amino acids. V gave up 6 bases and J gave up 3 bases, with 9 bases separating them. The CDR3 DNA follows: TGTGCCAGCAGCAGGGACTTCTACAATGAGCAGTTCTTC. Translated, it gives CASSRDFYNEQFF.

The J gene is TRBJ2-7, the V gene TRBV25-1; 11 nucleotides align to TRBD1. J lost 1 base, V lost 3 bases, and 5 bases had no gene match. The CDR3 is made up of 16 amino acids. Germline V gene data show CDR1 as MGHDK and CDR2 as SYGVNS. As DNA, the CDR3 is TGTGCCAGCAGTGATGTAGGGACAGGGGGATCCTACGAGCAGTACTTC. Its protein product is CASSDVGTGGSYEQYF.

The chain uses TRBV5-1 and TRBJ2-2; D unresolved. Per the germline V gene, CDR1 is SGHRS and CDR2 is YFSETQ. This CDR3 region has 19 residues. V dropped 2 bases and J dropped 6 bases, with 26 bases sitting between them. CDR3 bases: TGCGCCAGCAGCTTCAGGAACATAGGGCGACGGGCCCGGCCCGGGGAGCTGTTTTTT. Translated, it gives CASSFRNIGRRARPGELFF.

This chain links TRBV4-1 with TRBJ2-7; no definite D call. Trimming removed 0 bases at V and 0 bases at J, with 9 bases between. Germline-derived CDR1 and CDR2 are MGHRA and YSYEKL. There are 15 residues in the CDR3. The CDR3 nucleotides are TGCGCCAGCAGCCAAGAAGACGCGAGCTCCTACGAGCAGTACTTC. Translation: CASSQEDASSYEQYF.